This TCR beta chain was sequenced in a study of T cell clonality in common variable immunodeficiency. TCRdb's table, derived via immunoSEQ multiplex PCR, lists solely in-frame clones and lacks some. This sample shows 60,000 to 75,000 clones and no singletons; under 2% rests with the ten largest. V lost 7 bases to trimming and J lost 5 bases, with 15 bases between them. The CDR3 is 14 residues long. CDR1 is MDHEN, CDR2 SYDVKM, per germline. This clone was counted at least ten times. The CDR3 end lies 3 residues beyond the end of the read and is filled in from the germline J gene. The material sequenced was peripheral blood mononuclear cells. The chain is built from TRBV28 and TRBJ2-4; weak D call: TRBD1 (6 bases). The receptor's source is a person aged 18 to 75 in good health. The CDR3 region is CASTFTGLQNIQYF. The DNA read from the CDR3 is TGTGCCAGCACTTTTACAGGGCTGCAAAACATT.